A single sample gave rise to the 17 T cell receptor beta chains below, sequenced in a study of a mutant IDH1 vaccine in newly diagnosed glioma. Their antigens are not known. Time point reported: week 35, safety follow-up. Vaccinated patients received 300 ug of mutant IDH1 20-mer peptide per dose, with topical imiquimod. The protocol was immunoSEQ multiplex PCR, while the TCRdb copy is restricted to in-frame clones and leaves out a portion. The sample lists about 33,000 clones, just under 80% occurring once. The sample consisted of PBMCs, taken from a glioma patient whose treatment included an IDH1 peptide vaccine. The receptors stem from a middle-aged man with glioma. Some clones in this sample may be carry-over from other donors' samples.

This clone was seen a single time. The rearrangement joins TRBV18 to TRBJ1-2; unclear D gene. This CDR3 has 15 amino acids. The ends were cut back, 4 bases at V and 6 bases at J, with 18 bases in the middle. Germline V CDR1 and CDR2: KGHSH, LQKENI. The CDR3 loop reads CASSLSAILTDGYTF. The CDR3 bases are TGTGCCAGCTCACTCTCGGCGATCCTAACGGATGGCTACACCTTC.

This sequence joins TRBV9 and TRBJ2-7; 12 bases agree with TRBD2. Per the germline V gene, CDR1 is SGDLS and CDR2 is YYNGEE. The CDR3 totals 17 residues. Trimming cost V 0 bases and J 7 bases; bases outside gene matches: 11. The CDR3 DNA follows: TGTGCCAGCAGCGTAGATCCTAGCGGGGGGGAAACGGGGGAGCAGTACTTC. Encoded protein: CASSVDPSGGETGEQYF. The entire variable domain, with the rest obtained from reference TRBV9 and TRBJ2-7, is as follows: DSGVTQTPKHLITATGQRVTLRCSPRSGDLSVYWYQQSLDQGLQFLIQYYNGEERAKGNILERFSAQQFPDLHSELNLSSLELGDSALYFCASSVDPSGGETGEQYFGPGTRLTVT.

This clone appeared a single time. The rearrangement links TRBV5-1 to TRBJ1-2; 9 bases are shared with TRBD1. The V gene end was trimmed by 4 bases and the J gene end by 4 bases; junction bases not matched to a gene: 5. Per the germline V gene, CDR1 is SGHRS and CDR2 is YFSETQ. The CDR3 has 14 residues. CDR3 amino acids: CASSPAGQGYGYTF. CDR3 nucleotides: TGCGCCAGCAGCCCTGCGGGACAGGGCTATGGCTACACCTTC. The whole variable domain, filled in from reference TRBV5-1 and TRBJ1-2, reads KAGVTQTPRYLIKTRGQQVTLSCSPISGHRSVSWYQQTPGQGLQFLFEYFSETQRNKGNFPGRFSGRQFSNSRSEMNVSTLELGDSALYLCASSPAGQGYGYTFGSGTRLTVV.

This chain joins TRBV5-5 and TRBJ1-4; D ambiguous. The CDR3 is 15 residues long. Trimming took off 3 bases at V and 0 bases at J, with 9 bases between the two ends. Per germline, CDR1 SGHKS and CDR2 YYEKEE (reference sequence). CDR3 DNA: TGTGCCAGCAGCTCGCGGGTTACAACTAATGAAAAACTGTTTTTT. It codes for CASSSRVTTNEKLFF. Full variable domain (rest looked up from reference TRBV5-5 and TRBJ1-4): DAGVTQSPTHLIKTRGQQVTLRCSPISGHKSVSWYQQVLGQGPQFIFQYYEKEERGRGNFPDRFSARQFPNYSSELNVNALLLGDSALYLCASSSRVTTNEKLFFGSGTQLSVL.

V gene TRBV18 combines with J gene TRBJ1-2; maybe TRBD1 (5 bases). Germline loops: CDR1 KGHSH, CDR2 LQKENI. V was cut by 0 bases and J by 4 bases, with 12 bases left in between. The CDR3 loop spans 15 amino acids. CDR3 loop: CASSPPVQGAYGYTF. For the CDR3, the DNA is TGTGCCAGCTCACCACCGGTTCAGGGTGCCTATGGCTACACCTTC.

V and J are TRBV6-1 and TRBJ1-1; 7 nucleotides match TRBD1. The germline CDR1 and CDR2 sequences are MNHNS and SASEGT. This CDR3 is built from 17 residues. After removal of 0 bases from V and 1 base from J, the junction contained 8 bases not matched to a gene. Here the CDR3 reads CASSEAGGRGGNTEAFF. CDR3 coding DNA: TGTGCCAGCAGTGAAGCAGGGGGCCGGGGGGGGAACACTGAAGCTTTCTTT.

The chain combines TRBV18 with TRBJ2-1; the match to TRBD2 covers 9 bases. The V and J ends lost 6 bases and 2 bases, in that order; junction bases with no gene match: 8. This CDR3 region has 16 residues. CDR1 KGHSH and CDR2 LQKENI come from the germline V gene. The CDR3 loop is CASSGTSQFAYNEQFF. CDR3 bases: TGTGCCAGCTCGGGGACTAGCCAATTCGCCTACAATGAGCAGTTCTTC.

The J gene is TRBJ2-7, the V gene TRBV5-1; possibly TRBD1 for D (6 bases). Looked up from germline, CDR1 is SGHRS and CDR2 is YFSETQ. V was pared by 4 bases and J by 2 bases, with 16 bases between. CDR3 length equals 15 residues. DNA of the CDR3: TGCGCCAGCAGCCCATTCGTGGACAGCCCCTACGAGCAGTACTTC. This sequence encodes CASSPFVDSPYEQYF. Combining the CDR3 with reference TRBV5-1 and TRBJ2-7 gives the whole variable domain KAGVTQTPRYLIKTRGQQVTLSCSPISGHRSVSWYQQTPGQGLQFLFEYFSETQRNKGNFPGRFSGRQFSNSRSEMNVSTLELGDSALYLCASSPFVDSPYEQYFGPGTRLTVT.

This chain links TRBV27 with TRBJ1-1; 7 nucleotides match TRBD1. The CDR3 is made up of 12 amino acids. Germline V lookup: CDR1 MNHEY, CDR2 SMNVEV (reference sequence). After removal of 7 bases from V and 7 bases from J, the junction contained 6 bases not matched to a gene. The chain's CDR3 is CASTSRGGEAFF. CDR3 bases: TGTGCCAGCACCAGCAGGGGGGGTGAAGCTTTCTTT.

The rearrangement uses TRBV14 and TRBJ2-1; D remains unclear. The V and J ends lost 0 bases and 3 bases respectively, with 9 bases between them. Germline CDR1 is SGHDN and CDR2 is FVKESK. CDR3 length: 15 residues. CDR3 nucleotide sequence: TGTGCCAGCAGCCAAGATACAGCCTACTACAATGAGCAGTTCTTC. Amino acids: CASSQDTAYYNEQFF. The whole variable domain, remainder taken from reference TRBV14 and TRBJ2-1, is EAGVTQFPSHSVIEKGQTVTLRCDPISGHDNLYWYRRVMGKEIKFLLHFVKESKQDESGMPNNRFLAERTGGTYSTLKVQPAELEDSGVYFCASSQDTAYYNEQFFGPGTRLTVL.

The rearrangement joins TRBV2 to TRBJ1-2; the D gene is possibly TRBD1 (5 bases). Germline-derived CDR1 and CDR2 are SNHLY and FYNNEI. The length of the CDR3 is 15 residues. The germline V and J ends were trimmed by 4 bases and 2 bases, with 14 bases remaining between them. The CDR3 DNA sequence: TGTGCCAGCAGTGTATTGGGGACGGGAAACTATGGCTACACCTTC. Translation gives CASSVLGTGNYGYTF.

V usage is TRBV2 and J usage is TRBJ2-1, with D tentatively TRBD2 (6 bases). Per germline, CDR1 SNHLY and CDR2 FYNNEI. V dropped 5 bases and J dropped 8 bases, with 10 bases sitting between them. The CDR3 totals 12 residues. The CDR3 loop reads CASSRPSDEQFF. CDR3 coding DNA: TGTGCCAGCAGTCGCCCTAGCGATGAGCAGTTCTTC.

The chain uses TRBV6-5 and TRBJ1-2; unclear D gene. V was clipped by 4 bases and J by 6 bases, with 9 bases between them. This CDR3 is 12 amino acids long. CDR1 is MNHEY, CDR2 SVGAGI, per germline. The CDR3 sequence is CASSLDRHGYTF. CDR3 nucleotide sequence: TGTGCCAGCAGTTTGGATAGACATGGCTACACCTTC.

The chain uses TRBV27 and TRBJ2-2; weak D call: TRBD1 (5 bases). V shed 5 bases and J shed 2 bases, with 12 bases lying between them. CDR1 and CDR2 from the germline V gene are MNHEY and SMNVEV (reference sequence). This CDR3 spans 15 amino acids. The DNA for the CDR3 is TGTGCCAGCAGTGAATGGACACGAAACACCGGGGAGCTGTTTTTT. Its protein is CASSEWTRNTGELFF.

V gene TRBV7-2 combines with J gene TRBJ1-1; no clear D. Trimming cost V 0 bases and J 5 bases, with 13 bases left between them. Germline CDR1 and CDR2: SGHTA and FQGNSA. CDR3 size: 15 residues. In DNA, the CDR3 is TGTGCCAGCAGCTTAGCGGCGGGATCATGGACTGAAGCTTTCTTT. It yields the protein CASSLAAGSWTEAFF.

The gene calls are TRBV6-5 and TRBJ1-2; possibly TRBD1 for D (6 bases). This CDR3 has 13 amino acids. Trimming shortened V by 5 bases and J by 6 bases, and 13 bases separated the two germline ends. Germline lookup yields CDR1 MNHEY and CDR2 SVGAGI. The CDR3 is CASSPDRRNGYTF. In DNA, the CDR3 is TGTGCCAGCAGTCCTGACAGGAGAAATGGCTACACCTTC.

The chain couples TRBV4-3 to TRBJ2-1; D perhaps matches TRBD2 (7 bases). The V gene lost 1 base and the J gene lost 5 bases, with 15 bases spanning the gap. Germline V CDR1 and CDR2: LGHNA, YSLEER. The CDR3 extends over 16 amino acids. Written as DNA, the CDR3 is TGCGCCAGCAGCCAAGTTATGGGGGGGGCCCACAATGAGCAGTTCTTC. Translated, it gives CASSQVMGGAHNEQFF.